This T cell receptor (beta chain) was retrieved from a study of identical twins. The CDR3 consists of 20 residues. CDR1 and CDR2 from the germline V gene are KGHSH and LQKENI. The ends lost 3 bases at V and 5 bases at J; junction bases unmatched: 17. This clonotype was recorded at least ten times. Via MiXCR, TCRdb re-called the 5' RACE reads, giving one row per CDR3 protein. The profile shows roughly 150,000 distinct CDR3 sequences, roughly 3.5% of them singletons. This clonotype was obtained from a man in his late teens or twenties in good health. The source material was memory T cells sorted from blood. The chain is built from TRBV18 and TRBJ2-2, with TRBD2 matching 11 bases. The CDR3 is CASSPFTGTSGPKGTGELFF. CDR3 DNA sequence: TGTGCCAGCTCACCCTTCACCGGGACTAGCGGCCCTAAGGGGACCGGGGAGCTGTTTTTT.